This T cell receptor beta chain was documented in a study of shared clonotypes between healthy human individuals. Study-level results: Generation probabilities of non-shared clonotypes were lower (relative to those shared by all four donors). The study found roughly 5% of naive CD4 clonotypes shared across a few donors.

Using 200 ng DNA, around 30,000 T cell genomes, the sorted-subset replicate PCRs were run. Method: immunoSEQ multiplex PCR; TCRdb's copy keeps in-frame clones and lacks some. The sample gives about 2 million clones, about 95% of which show up once; 0.85% to 1.2% is in the top ten. Terminally differentiated effector memory CD45RA+ cells were left out of the naive CD8 fraction, which was CD45RO-negative and positively selected for CCR7. HIV-negative, healthy adults without recent acute infections or vaccinations were the donors. Worth noting for this clone: The antigen remains undetermined.

The germline V and J ends were trimmed by 1 base and 7 bases, with 11 bases remaining between them. The germline V gene has CDR1 SGHAT and CDR2 FQNNGV. CDR3 length equals 13 residues. The chain recombines TRBV11-2 with TRBJ2-7; possible D gene TRBD2, 5 bases. Input material: naive CD8+ T cells sorted from blood. The receptor's source is a man aged 18 to 30 in good health. The CDR3 loop reads CASSLVPAVEQYF. Here the CDR3 DNA reads TGTGCCAGCAGCTTAGTTCCAGCGGTGGAGCAGTACTTC.